This entry lists 19 T cell receptor beta chains sequenced from one sample in a study of shared T cell receptors in the human thymus (TCRdb year 2021). Libraries were made using the immunoSEQ multiplex PCR assay. In TCRdb, the immuneACCESS table is reduced to in-frame sequences with V and J assigned. These tables do not hold every clone; where another copy was compared, an unresolved V gene accounts for under half, and the others remain unexplained. The sample has 500,000 to 850,000 clones on record, about 89% of them singletons. The ten largest make up over 0.008% of the sample. These data also formed part of another study, on human thymus T cells.

Sequencing used thymocytes. The receptors stem from a boy younger than two with a congenital heart defect. Donor details come from another sample of the same person, matched by shared clones.

This clone was detected only a few times. The J gene is TRBJ1-1, the V gene TRBV20-1, with unresolved D. Trimming shortened V by 3 bases and J by 1 base, and 3 bases separated the two germline ends. This CDR3 comprises 11 residues. Germline V gene lookup returns CDR1 DFQATT and CDR2 SNEGSKA (reference sequence). The CDR3 bases are TGCAGTGCTAGGCGGAACACTGAAGCTTTCTTT. This gives the protein CSARRNTEAFF.

The chain combines TRBV28 with TRBJ1-4; maybe TRBD1 (6 bases). The CDR3 sequence is 15 residues long. Trimming stripped 2 bases from V and 5 bases from J, with 12 bases between. CDR1 is MDHEN and CDR2 is SYDVKM in the germline V gene. CDR3 amino acids: CASSLNRATNEKLFF. The CDR3 nucleotides read TGTGCCAGCAGTTTAAACAGGGCTACAAATGAAAAACTGTTTTTT.

The sample holds one count of this clone. The chain is built from TRBV18 and TRBJ1-1, with a possible D match to TRBD1 (6 bases). Per germline, CDR1 KGHSH and CDR2 LQKENI. The length of the CDR3 is 16 residues. V lost 3 bases and J lost 2, with 16 bases in between. CDR3 residues: CASSPRDTEENTEAFF. CDR3 coding DNA: TGTGCCAGCTCACCCCGGGACACCGAAGAAAACACTGAAGCTTTCTTT. Based on the CDR3 plus reference TRBV18 and TRBJ1-1, the full variable domain is NAGVMQNPRHLVRRRGQEARLRCSPMKGHSHVYWYRQLPEEGLKFMVYLQKENIIDESGMPKERFSAEFPKEGPSILRIQQVVRGDSAAYFCASSPRDTEENTEAFFGQGTRLTVV.

This chain uses TRBV28 with TRBJ1-1; D gene unclear. Trimming cost V 6 bases and J 4 bases, with 15 bases left between them. CDR1 and CDR2 (germline): MDHEN, SYDVKM. This CDR3 spans 14 amino acids. CDR3 in DNA: TGTGCCAGCAGCCCCGTCGGGCGGGTCACTGAAGCTTTCTTT. Its translation: CASSPVGRVTEAFF.

The rearrangement uses TRBV9 and TRBJ2-5; D gene ambiguous. The CDR3 has 15 residues. Trimming pared 0 bases from V and 5 bases from J, leaving 14 bases between. Germline V lookup: CDR1 SGDLS, CDR2 YYNGEE. CDR3 sequence reads: CASSVDVLVGETQYF. CDR3 DNA sequence: TGTGCCAGCAGCGTAGACGTCCTGGTCGGGGAGACCCAGTACTTC. The variable domain in full, with the rest retrieved from reference TRBV9 and TRBJ2-5, is DSGVTQTPKHLITATGQRVTLRCSPRSGDLSVYWYQQSLDQGLQFLIQYYNGEERAKGNILERFSAQQFPDLHSELNLSSLELGDSALYFCASSVDVLVGETQYFGPGTRLLVL.

The table lists this clone with a few counts. The genes are TRBV6-1 and TRBJ2-7, with 7 bases identical to TRBD1. Germline V gives CDR1 MNHNS, CDR2 SASEGT. The CDR3 consists of 16 residues. The J segment lost 2 bases and the V segment lost 4 bases, leaving 11 bases of the junction unmatched. The CDR3 nucleotides are TGTGCCAGCAGTGGCCTTCCGGGACAGAACCCCTACGAGCAGTACTTC. Translated: CASSGLPGQNPYEQYF.

This sequence joins TRBV28 and TRBJ1-1; D not certain. The CDR3 length is 14 residues. Per germline, CDR1 MDHEN and CDR2 SYDVKM. V was pared by 0 bases and J by 3 bases, with 8 bases between. The CDR3 region is CASSLCLSYTEAFF. In nucleotides, the CDR3 is TGTGCCAGCAGTTTATGTTTGAGCTACACTGAAGCTTTCTTT.

This rearrangement joins TRBV4-3 to TRBJ1-2; 12 nucleotides line up with TRBD1. V lost 4 bases and J lost 8; bases outside the gene matches: 14. The length of the CDR3 is 17 residues. Germline CDR1 reads LGHNA; CDR2 reads YSLEER. The CDR3 loop is CASSPPRPGQGAQGYTF. The CDR3 DNA reads TGCGCCAGCAGCCCGCCCCGCCCGGGACAGGGGGCGCAAGGCTACACCTTC.

This chain joins TRBV5-8 and TRBJ1-5; D is perhaps TRBD1 (6 bases). The CDR3 length is 16 residues. Germline CDR1 SGHTS, CDR2 YDEGEE. V was clipped by 0 bases and J by 4 bases, with 14 bases between them. The CDR3 bases are TGTGCCAGCAGCTTGGCGGGCAGGGGAGGGAATCAGCCCCAGCATTTT. Encoded protein: CASSLAGRGGNQPQHF.

The V call is TRBV28, the J call TRBJ2-5; D perhaps matches TRBD2 (5 bases). Germline V gene sequence: CDR1 MDHEN, CDR2 SYDVKM. Trimming stripped 4 bases from V and 2 bases from J, with 8 bases between. The length of the CDR3 is 13 residues. CDR3 residues: CASSSTTQETQYF. CDR3 coding DNA: TGTGCCAGCAGTTCGACTACGCAAGAGACCCAGTACTTC.

The chain has TRBV28 and TRBJ2-7; 7 bases are shared with TRBD1. Germline assignment: CDR1 MDHEN and CDR2 SYDVKM. The CDR3 is made up of 15 amino acids. Unmatched junction bases numbered 11, after V lost 7 bases and J lost 2 bases. Here the CDR3 DNA reads TGTGCCAGCAATAACGGACAGGCAAATCCCTACGAGCAGTACTTC. It is translated as CASNNGQANPYEQYF.

The chain uses TRBV11-2 and TRBJ1-4; D not certain. Germline CDR1 and CDR2: SGHAT and FQNNGV. Trimming removed 7 bases from V and 4 bases from J, with 7 bases in between. This CDR3 is built from 12 residues. CDR3 sequence reads: CASTLNNEKLFF. Here the CDR3 DNA reads TGTGCCAGCACCCTTAATAATGAAAAACTGTTTTTT.

This chain uses TRBV11-2 with TRBJ2-3; 14 positions agree with TRBD2. The length of the CDR3 is 16 residues. V was clipped by 5 bases and J by 4 bases; unmatched bases: 5. Germline CDR1 SGHAT, CDR2 FQNNGV. CDR3 coding DNA: TGTGCCAGCAGCCCACGACTAGCGGGAGGGCCAGATACGCAGTATTTT. Amino acids: CASSPRLAGGPDTQYF. The full variable domain, with the rest looked up from reference TRBV11-2 and TRBJ2-3, is EAGVAQSPRYKIIEKRQSVAFWCNPISGHATLYWYQQILGQGPKLLIQFQNNGVVDDSQLPKDRFSAERLKGVDSTLKIQPAKLEDSAVYLCASSPRLAGGPDTQYFGPGTRLTVL.

V is TRBV30 and J is TRBJ1-1; 7 nucleotides line up with TRBD1. The CDR3 length is 13 residues. Germline CDR1 GTSNPN, CDR2 SVGIG (reference sequence). V shed 5 bases and J 6 bases; nucleotides not matched to a gene: 9. The chain's CDR3 is CAWEGGQTAEAFF. In nucleotides, the CDR3 is TGTGCCTGGGAGGGGGGACAGACGGCTGAAGCTTTCTTT.

The chain couples TRBV4-1 to TRBJ1-4, with 7 bases aligning to TRBD1. Trimming at V came to 1 base and at J to 0 bases, leaving 11 bases not matched to a gene. The length of the CDR3 is 19 residues. CDR1 is MGHRA and CDR2 is YSYEKL in the germline V gene. The CDR3 here is CASSQATRGRTTTNEKLFF. In nucleotides, the CDR3 is TGCGCCAGCAGCCAAGCAACCAGGGGGAGGACTACAACTAATGAAAAACTGTTTTTT.

This clone was counted a few times. The chain links TRBV5-1 to TRBJ2-3, with TRBD2 identical over 13 bases. CDR1 and CDR2 from the germline V gene are SGHRS and YFSETQ. V dropped 3 bases and J dropped 2; count of bases not matched to a gene: 12. The CDR3 is made up of 19 amino acids. CDR3 residues: CASSSAGLAGKTYTDTQYF. CDR3 DNA: TGCGCCAGCAGCTCGGCGGGACTAGCGGGGAAAACTTACACAGATACGCAGTATTTT. The whole variable domain, filled in from reference TRBV5-1 and TRBJ2-3, reads KAGVTQTPRYLIKTRGQQVTLSCSPISGHRSVSWYQQTPGQGLQFLFEYFSETQRNKGNFPGRFSGRQFSNSRSEMNVSTLELGDSALYLCASSSAGLAGKTYTDTQYFGPGTRLTVL.

V and J are TRBV19 and TRBJ2-1, with D possibly TRBD1 on 6 matching bases. This CDR3 spans 11 amino acids. Trimming removed 7 bases from V and 11 bases from J, with 12 bases in between. Per the germline V gene, CDR1 is LNHDA and CDR2 is SQIVND (reference sequence). Here the CDR3 reads CASNREGQQFF. CDR3 DNA: TGTGCCAGTAACAGGGAAGGACAGCAGTTCTTC. Based on the CDR3 plus reference TRBV19 and TRBJ2-1, the full variable domain is DGGITQSPKYLFRKEGQNVTLSCEQNLNHDAMYWYRQDPGQGLRLIYYSQIVNDFQKGDIAEGYSVSREKKESFPLTVTSAQKNPTAFYLCASNREGQQFFGPGTRLTVL.

This clone showed up just once. The chain is built from TRBV6-1 and TRBJ1-5; 9 positions match TRBD1. In germline, CDR1 is MNHNS, CDR2 SASEGT. With 0 bases clipped from V and 0 bases from J, the junction kept 15 bases outside the gene matches. There are 21 residues in the CDR3. The CDR3: CASSEASRDRVLQSSNQPQHF. In nucleotides, the CDR3 is TGTGCCAGCAGTGAAGCGAGTAGGGACAGGGTCCTTCAGTCTAGCAATCAGCCCCAGCATTTT.

The chain uses TRBV29-1 and TRBJ1-2, with 8 bases matching TRBD1. The CDR3 consists of 12 residues. In germline, CDR1 is SQVTM, CDR2 ANQGSEA. Losses at the gene ends were 7 bases for V and 3 bases for J; bases not matched to a gene: 4. For the CDR3, the DNA is TGCAGCGCTCTGACAGGGGACTATGGCTACACCTTC. Its protein is CSALTGDYGYTF. The entire variable domain, with the rest obtained from reference TRBV29-1 and TRBJ1-2, is as follows: SAVISQKPSRDICQRGTSLTIQCQVDSQVTMMFWYRQQPGQSLTLIATANQGSEATYESGFVIDKFPISRPNLTFSTLTVSNMSPEDSSIYLCSALTGDYGYTFGSGTRLTVV.